This TCR beta chain comes out of a study of beta chain features in type 1 diabetes. Germline CDR1 is SGHVS and CDR2 is FNYEAQ. This CDR3 spans 12 amino acids. The ends were cut back, 5 bases at V and 9 bases at J, with 11 bases in the middle. Isolated RNA was reverse transcribed in full, so expressed TCRB transcripts were sequenced. TCRdb keeps only in-frame clones here, not all; method: immunoSEQ multiplex PCR. The repertoire has about 620,000 clones, 15% to 18% of them found once; the top ten carry around 0.095%. This sequence was found in a man aged 18 to 29 in good health. The rearrangement uses TRBV7-6 and TRBJ2-1; no firm D call. Source material: naive CD4+ T cells from blood. The DNA for the CDR3 is TGTGCCAGCAGCCTCGGCTCAAGTGAGCAGTTCTTC. Translated: CASSLGSSEQFF.